This entry lists 24 T cell receptor beta chains sequenced from one sample in a study of cytomegalovirus exposure and HLA in healthy donors (dated by TCRdb to between 2016 and 2019). The library was produced with the immunoSEQ multiplex PCR assay. The multiplex PCR relied on a mix of 60 forward primers for TCR Vbeta segments and 13 reverse primers for TCR Jbeta segments. TCRdb took this table from immuneACCESS and kept in-frame rearrangements with V and J called. Such tables lack part of the clones; where checked against another copy, unresolved V genes explain under half of the gap, and the rest is unexplained. Counted in this sample were roughly 130,000 clones; 80% to 90% of them appeared once. The ten largest clonotypes hold 2.5% to 3% of the sample. The sequencing input was PBMCs. Receptor source: a woman aged 18-29 years in good health and CMV-seropositive.

This clone occurred once. The V and J genes are TRBV15 and TRBJ1-2, with D uncertain. The CDR3 runs to 14 residues. Deletions cut 4 bases from V and 7 bases from J, with 16 bases between. Per germline, CDR1 LNHNV and CDR2 YYDKDF (reference sequence). CDR3 nucleotide sequence: TGTGCCACCAGCAATCCCGACTCACGCGCTGGCTACACCTTC. It encodes CATSNPDSRAGYTF.

This chain connects TRBV27 to TRBJ2-2; D is perhaps TRBD1 (6 bases). This CDR3 is built from 17 residues. Between the trimmed V and J ends, which lost 4 bases and 1 base, there was a span of 16 bases. Germline lookup yields CDR1 MNHEY and CDR2 SMNVEV (reference sequence). The CDR3 DNA sequence: TGTGCCAGCAGTTCCCTCAGAGGGGGACAGAACACCGGGGAGCTGTTTTTT. It translates to CASSSLRGGQNTGELFF.

CDR3 nucleotides: TGTGCCAGCAGTGGCCCGGGACAGGGTGGGGACTATGGCTACACCTTC. Amino acid sequence: CASSGPGQGGDYGYTF. The J gene is TRBJ1-2, the V gene TRBV25-1; 9 bases agree with TRBD1. The CDR3 is made up of 16 amino acids. V lost 4 bases to trimming and J lost 3 bases; unmatched junction nucleotides: 9. Germline CDR1 MGHDK, CDR2 SYGVNS.

The chain carries TRBV5-4 and TRBJ2-1, with 7 nucleotides matching TRBD2. There are 16 residues in the CDR3. J was trimmed by 5 bases and V by 3 bases; bases with no gene match: 11. Looked up from germline, CDR1 is SGHNT and CDR2 is YYREEE (reference sequence). CDR3 protein: CASSSLRAGENNEQFF. Written as DNA, the CDR3 is TGTGCCAGCAGCTCCCTTCGCGCGGGGGAGAACAATGAGCAGTTCTTC.

The chain links TRBV4-1 to TRBJ2-2; 15 bases match TRBD2. The J segment lost 8 bases and the V segment lost 1 base, leaving 5 bases of the junction unmatched. There are 17 residues in the CDR3. CDR1 and CDR2 from the germline V gene are MGHRA and YSYEKL. The CDR3 here is CASSQGGTSGGIGELFF. For the CDR3, the DNA is TGCGCCAGCAGCCAAGGGGGGACTAGCGGGGGGATTGGGGAGCTGTTTTTT.

This clone was seen only a few times. This chain joins TRBV6-4 and TRBJ2-3; 13 bases align to TRBD2. This CDR3 region has 15 residues. The germline gives CDR1 MRHNA, CDR2 SNTAGT. J was trimmed by 4 bases and V by 6 bases; bases with no gene match: 4. DNA for the CDR3: TGTGCCAGCAGCGGACTAGCGGGGGAGGCAGATACGCAGTATTTT. Translated, it gives CASSGLAGEADTQYF.

V gene TRBV27 combines with J gene TRBJ2-2; 7 bases match TRBD1. In germline, CDR1 is MNHEY, CDR2 SMNVEV (reference sequence). This CDR3 contains 15 residues. V trimming: 10 bases; J trimming: 1 base; junction bases outside the gene matches: 9. CDR3 in DNA: TGTGCCACCAAGACAGGGACCGTGAACACCGGGGAGCTGTTTTTT. This sequence encodes CATKTGTVNTGELFF.

The rearrangement joins TRBV25-1 to TRBJ2-7; TRBD1 might be the D (7 bases). CDR1 and CDR2 (germline): MGHDK, SYGVNS. Trimming cost V 0 bases and J 2 bases, with 17 bases left between them. The CDR3 is 17 amino acids. The CDR3 DNA follows: TGTGCCAGCAGTGAATACGTGTACGGAGGGACAGCCTACGAGCAGTACTTC. It is translated as CASSEYVYGGTAYEQYF.

The gene calls are TRBV7-9 and TRBJ2-5, with D possibly being TRBD2 (7 bases). V lost 7 bases, J lost 0 bases, and 15 bases lay in between. Germline V gene data show CDR1 as SEHNR and CDR2 as FQNEAQ (reference sequence). There are 15 residues in the CDR3. CDR3 DNA sequence: TGTGCCAGCATTCTAAGGGGGGGTGACCAAGAGACCCAGTACTTC. It encodes CASILRGGDQETQYF. Full variable domain (remainder filled in from reference TRBV7-9 and TRBJ2-5): DTGVSQNPRHKITKRGQNVTFRCDPISEHNRLYWYRQTLGQGPEFLTYFQNEAQLEKSRLLSDRFSAERPKGSFSTLEIQRTEQGDSAMYLCASILRGGDQETQYFGPGTRLLVL.

V is TRBV5-3 and J is TRBJ1-2; weak D call: TRBD1 (6 bases). TRBV5-3 is given ORF status, its function remaining uncertain. V lost 4 bases, J lost 9 bases, and 31 bases lay in between. There are 18 residues in the CDR3. This CDR3 reads CARSPVDRSPSSTSSYTF. CDR3 nucleotide sequence: TGTGCCAGAAGCCCCGTTGACAGGTCCCCAAGCTCTACTAGTAGCTACACCTTC.

The rearrangement joins TRBV4-1 to TRBJ1-1; 7 positions agree with TRBD1. Losses at the gene ends were 3 bases for V and 5 bases for J; bases not matched to a gene: 6. CDR3 length equals 14 residues. CDR1 is MGHRA and CDR2 is YSYEKL in the germline V gene. In DNA form, the CDR3 reads TGCGCCAGCAGCCAGGGACAGACGGTTACTGAAGCTTTCTTT. Translated, it gives CASSQGQTVTEAFF.

CDR3 sequence reads: CAWTREGELFF. CDR3 DNA sequence: TGTGCCTGGACCCGGGAGGGGGAGCTGTTTTTT. The chain uses TRBV30 and TRBJ2-2; D is possibly TRBD2 (6 bases). Trimming took 4 bases from V and 8 from J, leaving 8 bases between them. Germline V gene data show CDR1 as GTSNPN and CDR2 as SVGIG (reference sequence). The length of the CDR3 is 11 residues.

This clone was seen once. V usage is TRBV7-9 and J usage is TRBJ1-4; D is unresolved. The V end was cut by 11 bases, the J end by 0 bases, with 10 bases between. The CDR3 length is 13 residues. Germline V lookup: CDR1 SEHNR, CDR2 FQNEAQ (reference sequence). CDR3 in DNA: TGTGCCTGGGCTGGGCCAACTAATGAAAAACTGTTTTTT. Its protein is CAWAGPTNEKLFF. Filled out from reference TRBV7-9 and TRBJ1-4, the complete variable domain reads DTGVSQNPRHKITKRGQNVTFRCDPISEHNRLYWYRQTLGQGPEFLTYFQNEAQLEKSRLLSDRFSAERPKGSFSTLEIQRTEQGDSAMYLCAWAGPTNEKLFFGSGTQLSVL.

This clone was observed a few times. The chain carries TRBV6-6 and TRBJ1-5; possible D gene TRBD1, 6 bases. This CDR3 is 14 amino acids long. V was shortened by 8 bases and J by 0 bases, with 11 bases between the two germline ends. Germline V gene lookup returns CDR1 MNHNY and CDR2 SVGAGI (reference sequence). The CDR3 protein is CASGTTYSNQPQHF. DNA for the CDR3: TGTGCCAGCGGGACAACTTATAGCAATCAGCCCCAGCATTTT.

The rearrangement uses TRBV20-1 and TRBJ1-2; D gene uncertain. The germline V gene encodes CDR1 DFQATT and CDR2 SNEGSKA (reference sequence). This CDR3 region has 11 residues. V lost 3 bases and J lost 7, with 9 bases in between. The CDR3 reads CSASAEPGYTF. The CDR3, as DNA: TGCAGTGCTAGTGCAGAACCTGGCTACACCTTC.

V is TRBV7-9 and J is TRBJ2-1, with 9 bases aligning to TRBD2. CDR3 length: 15 residues. J gave up 4 bases and V 5 bases, and 6 bases lay outside the gene matches. From germline, CDR1 is SEHNR and CDR2 FQNEAQ (reference sequence). CDR3 DNA: TGTGCCAGCAGCCATCAGCGGGGGGTTTACAATGAGCAGTTCTTC. This encodes CASSHQRGVYNEQFF.

The V and J genes are TRBV5-1 and TRBJ2-3; TRBD2 aligns across 11 bases. After removal of 0 bases from V and 6 bases from J, the junction contained 6 bases not matched to a gene. The CDR3 loop spans 16 amino acids. Germline V gene lookup returns CDR1 SGHRS and CDR2 YFSETQ. The CDR3 loop reads CASSLDPSGGTDTQYF. The CDR3 region has the DNA TGCGCCAGCAGCTTGGATCCTAGCGGGGGGACGGATACGCAGTATTTT.

This clone was seen a few times. This chain joins TRBV5-1 and TRBJ1-4; no definite D call. Germline values: CDR1 SGHRS, CDR2 YFSETQ. The CDR3 runs to 14 residues. V lost 5 bases, J lost 2 bases, and 10 bases lay in between. The CDR3 DNA follows: TGCGCCAGCAGACCGGGAAGCACTAATGAAAAACTGTTTTTT. This translates into CASRPGSTNEKLFF.

The rearrangement joins TRBV7-9 to TRBJ2-7, with D possibly TRBD2 on 5 matching bases. Trimming pared 5 bases from V and 2 bases from J, leaving 13 bases between. This CDR3 has 14 residues. The V gene's germline CDR1 is SEHNR and CDR2 FQNEAQ (reference sequence). In DNA, the CDR3 is TGTGCCAGCAGCCCTAGAGAGGGTCCCTACGAGCAGTACTTC. It translates to CASSPREGPYEQYF.

The rearrangement joins TRBV28 to TRBJ2-1; 9 bases map to TRBD2. Germline lookup yields CDR1 MDHEN and CDR2 SYDVKM. The CDR3 is 14 residues long. J lost 16 bases, V lost 6 bases, and 16 bases had no gene match. CDR3 nucleotides: TGTGCCAGCAGGGCTTTAGCGGGGGCGCCCCCATCTTTCTTC. Protein: CASRALAGAPPSFF.

A single count supports this clone. The V call is TRBV6-1, the J call TRBJ2-1; unclear D gene. The CDR3 runs 15 residues. In germline, CDR1 is MNHNS, CDR2 SASEGT. Deletions cut 6 bases from V and 6 bases from J, with 18 bases between. The CDR3 loop reads CASSQSPFSSNEQFF. Here the CDR3 DNA reads TGTGCCAGCAGCCAATCCCCGTTTAGTTCCAATGAGCAGTTCTTC.

In DNA, the CDR3 is TGTGCCAGCAGTTTAATACGGGACAGGCGGGATCAGCCCCAGCATTTT. Protein: CASSLIRDRRDQPQHF. The chain has TRBV28 and TRBJ1-5; the match to TRBD1 covers 8 bases. The CDR3 loop spans 16 amino acids. V trimming: 2 bases; J trimming: 5 bases; junction bases outside the gene matches: 8. CDR1 is MDHEN, CDR2 SYDVKM, per germline.

This clone showed up just once. The J gene is TRBJ2-3, the V gene TRBV19; 14 bases are a match to TRBD2. Germline CDR1 LNHDA, CDR2 SQIVND (reference sequence). The CDR3 runs 16 residues. Unmatched junction bases numbered 11, after V lost 7 bases and J lost 8 bases. The CDR3 protein is CASTATSGGAGATQYF. The CDR3 bases are TGTGCCAGTACTGCGACTAGCGGGGGGGCCGGTGCTACGCAGTATTTT.

The CDR3 sequence is CASSSTSVGYYEQYF. Here the CDR3 DNA reads TGTGCCAGCTCATCGACTAGCGTCGGCTATTACGAGCAGTACTTC. This rearrangement joins TRBV18 to TRBJ2-7; 8 bases line up with TRBD2. Germline values: CDR1 KGHSH, CDR2 LQKENI. V shed 5 bases and J 4 bases; nucleotides not matched to a gene: 10. The CDR3 contains 15 residues. The full variable domain, in which reference TRBV18 and TRBJ2-7 provide the parts outside the CDR3, is NAGVMQNPRHLVRRRGQEARLRCSPMKGHSHVYWYRQLPEEGLKFMVYLQKENIIDESGMPKERFSAEFPKEGPSILRIQQVVRGDSAAYFCASSSTSVGYYEQYFGPGTRLTVT.